Listed below are T cell receptor beta chains from one sample, sequenced in a study of beta chain features in type 1 diabetes. Only in-frame clones appear in the TCRdb table, and some are missing; sequencing was by immunoSEQ multiplex PCR. This table has 500,000 to 650,000 clones, around 12% appearing once. The sample taken for sequencing was naive CD4+ T cells from blood. These receptors were taken from a man aged 25-40 years with type 1 diabetes. Each CDR3 is given with its conserved first and last residue. The D gene is left open where the match is weak. Not all rows give a size; the values are once, few, many and, for expanded clones, a class.

TRBJ2-3	few	TRBD2	TRBV6-5	CASRYSGGPTDTQYF	TGTGCCAGCAGATATAGCGGGGGGCCCACAGATACGCAGTATTTT
TRBJ1-1	-	-	TRBV18	CASSPTFAEAFF	TGTGCCAGCTCGCCGACTTTTGCTGAAGCTTTCTTT
TRBJ1-5	few	-	TRBV18	CASSPYTLGNSNQPQHF	TGTGCCAGCTCACCGTATACTTTGGGGAATAGCAATCAGCCCCAGCATTTT
TRBJ1-3	few	-	TRBV6-6	CASTGNSGNTIYF	TGTGCCAGCACAGGGAACTCTGGAAACACCATATATTTT
TRBJ1-5	-	-	TRBV29-1	CSVARGLNQPQHF	TGCAGCGTAGCCAGGGGCCTCAATCAGCCCCAGCATTTT
TRBJ1-2	few	TRBD1	TRBV27	CASSLSLEGRQGLPSNYGYTF	TGTGCCAGCAGTTTATCGTTGGAAGGGAGACAGGGGCTACCCTCAAACTATGGCTACACCTTC
TRBJ2-1	-	TRBD2	TRBV5-1	CASSVSGGPSSYNEQFF	TGCGCCAGCAGCGTTAGCGGGGGGCCTAGCTCCTACAATGAGCAGTTCTTC
TRBJ2-6	few	-	TRBV27	CASTFTGAGANVLTF	TGTGCCAGCACTTTCACTGGTGCTGGGGCCAACGTCCTGACTTTC
TRBJ2-7	few	TRBD1	TRBV6-5	CASSFGQGGGYEQYF	TGTGCCAGCAGTTTTGGACAGGGAGGCGGGTACGAGCAGTACTTC
TRBJ1-6	few	TRBD1	TRBV7-9	CASGQGNSPLHF	TGTGCCAGCGGACAGGGGAATTCACCCCTCCACTTT